The sequence of this T cell receptor (beta chain) was determined in a study of CD8+CD57+ T cells in acquired aplastic anemia. Study context: In CD4+ cells, healthy donors produced an average of about 11 million reads.

Findings and caveats of the study: Patients had roughly 29 CD8+ CDR3 sequences in common with controls (the shared set).

Profiling of TCR beta VDJ combinations and CDR3 sequences used genomic DNA as template. MiXCR, applied by TCRdb to the reads, yields one record per CDR3 protein. The sample shows hundreds of thousands of distinct CDR3 sequences, 65% to 80% of them seen only once. For this clonotype: The antigen is not known.

Germline V gene data show CDR1 as ENHRY and CDR2 as SYGVKD. V shed 7 bases, J shed 5 bases, and the junction held 5 bases outside the gene matches. The CDR3 runs to 15 residues. The TCR comes from a human donor in good health, serving as a control. The sample taken for sequencing was sorted CD4+, CD8+, or CD8+CD57+ T cells (not recorded which) from PBMCs. This chain uses TRBV10-3 with TRBJ2-5, with 15 nucleotides matching TRBD2. This CDR3 reads CAIKPGLAGGETQYF. In DNA, the CDR3 is TGTGCCATCAAACCGGGACTAGCGGGGGGCGAGACCCAGTACTTC.